Below, 9 T cell receptor beta chains from the same sample are listed, as sequenced in a study of blood T cell repertoires in COVID-19. Profiled with immunoSEQ multiplex PCR; TCRdb holds only in-frame clones, not every one. The sample lists 90,000 to 120,000 clones; 89% were seen once. The specimen sequenced was peripheral blood. The receptor set was obtained from a man between 40 and 49 years old with active or convalescent COVID-19.

The gene calls are TRBV7-9 and TRBJ2-1; 10 nucleotides line up with TRBD2. CDR1 and CDR2 (germline): SEHNR, FQNEAQ (reference sequence). The CDR3 consists of 14 residues. V shed 8 bases and J 5 bases; nucleotides not matched to a gene: 6. CDR3: CASGAGGGHNEQFF. CDR3 in DNA: TGTGCCAGCGGAGCGGGAGGGGGCCACAATGAGCAGTTCTTC.

The chain is built from TRBV5-1 and TRBJ2-5; TRBD2 matches at 9 bases. The CDR3 extends over 17 amino acids. Germline V gene lookup returns CDR1 SGHRS and CDR2 YFSETQ. The V segment lost 0 bases and the J segment 5 bases; nucleotides outside the gene matches: 11. The CDR3 loop reads CASSLESFLAGMETQYF. The CDR3 DNA reads TGCGCCAGCAGCTTGGAGAGTTTTCTAGCGGGAATGGAGACCCAGTACTTC.

This chain connects TRBV7-2 to TRBJ2-2; 10 positions match TRBD2. V shed 1 base and J 5 bases; nucleotides not matched to a gene: 10. Germline CDR1 SGHTA, CDR2 FQGNSA. The length of the CDR3 is 18 residues. CDR3 bases: TGTGCCAGCAGCTTAGATCGACCCCTAGCGGGAGTTACCGGGGAGCTGTTTTTT. It is translated as CASSLDRPLAGVTGELFF.

The CDR3 reads CASSTTRGLEQYF. The CDR3 DNA reads as TGTGCCAGCAGTACTACGCGGGGGCTGGAGCAGTACTTC. The chain uses TRBV12-3 or TRBV12-4 and TRBJ2-7; weak D call: TRBD2 (7 bases). Trimming took off 5 bases at V and 7 bases at J, with 15 bases between the two ends. This CDR3 region has 13 residues.

The J gene is TRBJ2-2, the V gene TRBV10-3; 11 nucleotides align to TRBD1. The V segment lost 6 bases and the J segment 4 bases; nucleotides outside the gene matches: 4. The CDR3 consists of 15 residues. Germline-derived CDR1 and CDR2 are ENHRY and SYGVKD. CDR3 sequence (DNA): TGTGCCATCAGGCCCGGGACAGGGGGCACCGGGGAGCTGTTTTTT. This translates into CAIRPGTGGTGELFF.

The CDR3 spells CASSRPDFGVHGYTF. The CDR3, as DNA: TGTGCCAGCAGTCGCCCGGATTTCGGGGTCCATGGCTACACCTTC. The chain combines TRBV6-2 or TRBV6-3 with TRBJ1-2; D is unclear. CDR1 and CDR2 (germline): MNHEY, SVGEGT. The CDR3 has 15 amino acids. V was clipped by 5 bases and J by 6 bases, with 19 bases between them.

The V call is TRBV11-2, the J call TRBJ2-1; 8 nucleotides agree with TRBD2. CDR1 is SGHAT, CDR2 FQNNGV, per germline. V shed 1 base and J 2 bases; nucleotides not matched to a gene: 1. The CDR3 contains 15 residues. The DNA for the CDR3 is TGTGCCAGCAGCTTAGCCGGGGGGGCCTACAATGAGCAGTTCTTC. Translating it yields CASSLAGGAYNEQFF.

The chain has TRBV30 and TRBJ1-4; tentative D call: TRBD1 (5 bases). From germline, CDR1 is GTSNPN and CDR2 SVGIG (reference sequence). This CDR3 comprises 14 residues. V gave up 7 bases and J gave up 8 bases, with 20 bases separating them. The CDR3, as DNA: TGTGCCTCGCGTCGGCAGGGAGGAAGCGAAAAACTGTTTTTT. Translation: CASRRQGGSEKLFF.

The chain is built from TRBV7-2 and TRBJ2-1, with TRBD2 as a possible D gene (6 bases). V was shortened by 1 base and J by 6 bases, with 16 bases between the two germline ends. The CDR3 has 16 amino acids. Looked up from germline, CDR1 is SGHTA and CDR2 is FQGNSA. The CDR3 protein is CASSLVRLEVFNEQFF. The DNA of the CDR3 is TGTGCCAGCAGCTTAGTAAGACTAGAGGTTTTCAATGAGCAGTTCTTC.